Following are 15 T cell receptor beta chains from one sample sequenced in a study of brain T cells in children with intractable seizures. Repertoires were generated with immunoSEQ multiplex PCR, while TCRdb's copy carries only in-frame clones and drops some. The data show under 150,000 clones, with roughly 94% seen just once and 3.5% to 4% held by the top ten. The material was peripheral blood, obtained at surgery. The receptors come from a boy in the first two years of life with hemimegalencephaly and intractable seizures.

CDR3 sequence (DNA): TGTGCCAGCAGCGTAGTATCAAACACCGGGGAGCTGTTTTTT. This encodes CASSVVSNTGELFF. The chain has TRBV9 and TRBJ2-2; D call uncertain. Trimming stripped 0 bases from V and 2 bases from J, with 5 bases between. Germline loops: CDR1 SGDLS, CDR2 YYNGEE. The CDR3 loop spans 14 amino acids.

The V and J genes are TRBV11-2 and TRBJ2-1, with D unclear. This CDR3 spans 16 amino acids. Germline V gene lookup returns CDR1 SGHAT and CDR2 FQNNGV. The germline V and J ends were trimmed by 0 bases and 2 bases, with 11 bases remaining between them. The CDR3 DNA follows: TGTGCCAGCAGCTTAGAGCCCCCAACCGCCTACAATGAGCAGTTCTTC. Translated: CASSLEPPTAYNEQFF.

The chain employs TRBV28 and TRBJ1-2, with D perhaps matching TRBD1 (6 bases). CDR1 and CDR2 from the germline V gene are MDHEN and SYDVKM. The CDR3 totals 13 residues. With 0 bases removed from V and 7 bases from J, the gap between germline ends came to 9 bases. CDR3 sequence: CASSLWAGAGYTF. CDR3 in DNA: TGTGCCAGCAGTTTATGGGCAGGGGCTGGCTACACCTTC.

The chain carries TRBV19 and TRBJ1-2; no clear D. Germline V gene data show CDR1 as LNHDA and CDR2 as SQIVND (reference sequence). There are 15 residues in the CDR3. V was pared by 4 bases and J by 8 bases, with 20 bases between. Written as DNA, the CDR3 is TGTGCCAGTAGTAGCGACTGGGTGGGTACACTAGGCTACACCTTC. Protein: CASSSDWVGTLGYTF.

Remarks on this clone: Germline and junction disagree at one end, which may indicate a read error. The rearrangement uses TRBV14 and TRBJ2-7; 9 nucleotides line up with TRBD2. The CDR3 contains 12 residues. Germline V gives CDR1 SGHDN, CDR2 FVKESK. CDR3 amino acids: CASSRGLAITHF. CDR3 coding DNA: TGTGCCAGCAGCCGCGGACTAGCGATAACCCACTTC. Filled out from reference TRBV14 and TRBJ2-7, the complete variable domain reads EAGVTQFPSHSVIEKGQTVTLRCDPISGHDNLYWYRRVMGKEIKFLLHFVKESKQDESGMPNNRFLAERTGGTYSTLKVQPAELEDSGVYFCASSRGLAITHFGPGTRLTVT.

The rearrangement links TRBV18 to TRBJ2-1, with D perhaps matching TRBD1 or TRBD2 (5 bases each). The V gene lost 2 bases and the J gene lost 3 bases, with 14 bases spanning the gap. Germline CDR1 reads KGHSH; CDR2 reads LQKENI. This CDR3 spans 16 amino acids. The CDR3 bases are TGTGCCAGCTCACCATTAGTAGGGACGTTCTACAATGAGCAGTTCTTC. As protein: CASSPLVGTFYNEQFF. The whole variable domain, remainder taken from reference TRBV18 and TRBJ2-1, is NAGVMQNPRHLVRRRGQEARLRCSPMKGHSHVYWYRQLPEEGLKFMVYLQKENIIDESGMPKERFSAEFPKEGPSILRIQQVVRGDSAAYFCASSPLVGTFYNEQFFGPGTRLTVL.

The chain links TRBV6-5 to TRBJ2-7; TRBD1 might be the D (6 bases). There are 16 residues in the CDR3. Germline CDR1 and CDR2: MNHEY and SVGAGI. V was trimmed by 2 bases and J by 2 bases, leaving 16 bases between them. The CDR3 is CASSYVGQNRAYEQYF. The DNA for the CDR3 is TGTGCCAGCAGTTACGTAGGACAGAACAGGGCCTACGAGCAGTACTTC.

This clone was seen a single time. The chain joins TRBV27 to TRBJ2-4; D gene ambiguous. The CDR3 has 13 residues. Germline V lookup: CDR1 MNHEY, CDR2 SMNVEV (reference sequence). V gave up 6 bases and J gave up 0 bases, with 6 bases separating them. The CDR3 DNA reads as TGTGCCAGCAGCGACGGAGCCAAAAACATTCAGTACTTC. It translates to CASSDGAKNIQYF.

The rearrangement uses TRBV5-6 and TRBJ1-4; 9 bases map to TRBD1. Germline CDR1 reads SGHDT; CDR2 reads YYEEEE. The length of the CDR3 is 15 residues. V was pared by 0 bases and J by 8 bases, with 5 bases of the junction left unmatched. CDR3 bases: TGTGCCAGCAGCTTGGCGGGACAGGGTACCGAAAAACTGTTTTTT. Its protein product is CASSLAGQGTEKLFF. Based on the CDR3 plus reference TRBV5-6 and TRBJ1-4, the full variable domain is DAGVTQSPTHLIKTRGQQVTLRCSPKSGHDTVSWYQQALGQGPQFIFQYYEEEERQRGNFPDRFSGHQFPNYSSELNVNALLLGDSALYLCASSLAGQGTEKLFFGSGTQLSVL.

The gene calls are TRBV6-4 and TRBJ1-6; D may be TRBD1 (6 bases). Germline V gene data show CDR1 as MRHNA and CDR2 as SNTAGT. Deletions cut 4 bases from V and 7 bases from J, with 11 bases between. This CDR3 is 14 amino acids long. CDR3 sequence (DNA): TGTGCCAGCAGTGTCACAGGGTCCAATTCACCCCTCCACTTT. This codes for CASSVTGSNSPLHF.

J is TRBJ1-5 and V is TRBV28; 9 bases align to TRBD1. Losses at the gene ends were 2 bases for V and 3 bases for J; bases not matched to a gene: 14. The germline V gene has CDR1 MDHEN and CDR2 SYDVKM. This CDR3 region has 19 residues. In DNA, the CDR3 is TGTGCCAGCAGTTTAGCATCCCCCTTTGGACAGGGGCTCAATCAGCCCCAGCATTTT. Protein product: CASSLASPFGQGLNQPQHF. Full variable domain (remainder filled in from reference TRBV28 and TRBJ1-5): DVKVTQSSRYLVKRTGEKVFLECVQDMDHENMFWYRQDPGLGLRLIYFSYDVKMKEKGDIPEGYSVSREKKERFSLILESASTNQTSMYLCASSLASPFGQGLNQPQHFGDGTRLSIL.

The rearrangement uses TRBV5-6 and TRBJ1-2; no definite D call. The CDR3 consists of 13 residues. Germline V lookup: CDR1 SGHDT, CDR2 YYEEEE. V shed 4 bases and J shed 4 bases, with 11 bases lying between them. CDR3 sequence: CASSTRFTYGYTF. The CDR3 DNA follows: TGTGCCAGCAGCACCAGGTTTACCTATGGCTACACCTTC.

The chain links TRBV5-1 to TRBJ1-6, with 7 bases that match TRBD1. Germline V gene sequence: CDR1 SGHRS, CDR2 YFSETQ. This CDR3 region has 15 residues. V lost 1 base and J lost 5; bases outside the gene matches: 3. CDR3 in DNA: TGCGCCAGCAGCTTGCGGACAGGAGATAATTCACCCCTCCACTTT. It translates to CASSLRTGDNSPLHF. Full variable domain (remainder filled in from reference TRBV5-1 and TRBJ1-6): KAGVTQTPRYLIKTRGQQVTLSCSPISGHRSVSWYQQTPGQGLQFLFEYFSETQRNKGNFPGRFSGRQFSNSRSEMNVSTLELGDSALYLCASSLRTGDNSPLHFGNGTRLTVT.

The V call is TRBV10-1, the J call TRBJ2-7, with D uncertain. Per germline, CDR1 WNHNN and CDR2 SYGVQD (reference sequence). Between the trimmed V and J ends, which lost 4 bases and 0 bases, there was a span of 4 bases. The CDR3 extends over 12 amino acids. CDR3 residues: CASSGHSYEQYF. The CDR3 DNA follows: TGCGCCAGCAGTGGACACTCCTACGAGCAGTACTTC.

The chain links TRBV5-1 to TRBJ2-5, with TRBD1 as a possible D gene (6 bases). The CDR3 has 15 amino acids. Germline-derived CDR1 and CDR2 are SGHRS and YFSETQ. The V end lost 3 bases, the J end lost 7 bases, and 19 bases lay between the germline ends. CDR3 bases: TGCGCCAGCAGCTCCTTCAGGGACACCGGGGTGACCCAGTACTTC. Translating gives CASSSFRDTGVTQYF.